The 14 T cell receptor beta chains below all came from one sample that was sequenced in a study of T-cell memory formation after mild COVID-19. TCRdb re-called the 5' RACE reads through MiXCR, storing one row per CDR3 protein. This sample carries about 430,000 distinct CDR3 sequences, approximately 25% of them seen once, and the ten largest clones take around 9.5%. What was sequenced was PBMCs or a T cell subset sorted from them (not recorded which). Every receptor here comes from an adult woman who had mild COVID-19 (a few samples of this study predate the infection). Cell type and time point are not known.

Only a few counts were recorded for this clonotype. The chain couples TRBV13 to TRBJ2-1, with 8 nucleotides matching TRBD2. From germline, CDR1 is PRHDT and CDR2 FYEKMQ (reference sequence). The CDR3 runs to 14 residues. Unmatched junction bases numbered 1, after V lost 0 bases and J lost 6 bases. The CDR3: CASSLGGGANEQFF. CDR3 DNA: TGTGCCAGCAGCTTAGGCGGGGGGGCCAATGAGCAGTTCTTC.

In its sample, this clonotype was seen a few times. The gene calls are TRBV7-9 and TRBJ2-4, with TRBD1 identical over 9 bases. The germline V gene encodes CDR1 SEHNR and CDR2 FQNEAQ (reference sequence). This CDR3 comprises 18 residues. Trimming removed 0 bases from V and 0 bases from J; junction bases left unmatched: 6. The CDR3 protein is CASSLAGTGQTAKNIQYF. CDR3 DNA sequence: TGTGCCAGCAGCTTAGCAGGGACAGGGCAAACAGCCAAAAACATTCAGTACTTC.

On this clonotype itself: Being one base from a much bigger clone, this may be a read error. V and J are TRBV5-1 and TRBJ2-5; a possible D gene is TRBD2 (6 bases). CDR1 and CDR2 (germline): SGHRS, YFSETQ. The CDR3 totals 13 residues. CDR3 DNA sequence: TGCGACAGCAGCTTGGTCGGGGGAGAGACCCAGTACTTC. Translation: CDSSLVGGETQYF.

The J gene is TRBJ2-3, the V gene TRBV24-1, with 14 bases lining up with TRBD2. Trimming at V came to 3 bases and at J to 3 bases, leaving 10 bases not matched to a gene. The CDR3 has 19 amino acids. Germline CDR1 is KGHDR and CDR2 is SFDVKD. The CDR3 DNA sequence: TGTGCCACCAGTGATACCGGGACTAGCGGGAGATGGAGGACAGATACGCAGTATTTT. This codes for CATSDTGTSGRWRTDTQYF.

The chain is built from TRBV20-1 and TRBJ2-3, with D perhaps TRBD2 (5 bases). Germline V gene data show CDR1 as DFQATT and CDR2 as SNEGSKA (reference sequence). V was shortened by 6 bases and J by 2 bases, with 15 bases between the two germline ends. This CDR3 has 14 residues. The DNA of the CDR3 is TGCAGTGCCCCAGCCGAGGGCCTCACAGATACGCAGTATTTT. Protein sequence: CSAPAEGLTDTQYF.

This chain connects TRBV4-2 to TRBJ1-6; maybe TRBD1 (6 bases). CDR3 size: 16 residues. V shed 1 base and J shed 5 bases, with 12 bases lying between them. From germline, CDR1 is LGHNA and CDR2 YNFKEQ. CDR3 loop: CASSQALAGDNSPLHF. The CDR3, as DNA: TGTGCCAGCAGCCAAGCGTTGGCAGGGGATAATTCACCCCTCCACTTT.

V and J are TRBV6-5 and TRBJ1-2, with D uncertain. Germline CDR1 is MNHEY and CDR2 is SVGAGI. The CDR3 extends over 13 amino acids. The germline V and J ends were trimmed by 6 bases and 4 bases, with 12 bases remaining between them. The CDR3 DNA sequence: TGTGCCAGCAGGATGCCCGAAGCCTATGGCTACACCTTC. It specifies CASRMPEAYGYTF.

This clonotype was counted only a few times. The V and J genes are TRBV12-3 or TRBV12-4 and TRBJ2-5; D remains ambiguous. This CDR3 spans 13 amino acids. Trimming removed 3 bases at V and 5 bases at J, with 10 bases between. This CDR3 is CASSFLSPETQYF. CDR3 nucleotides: TGTGCCAGCAGTTTCCTCTCTCCGGAGACCCAGTACTTC.

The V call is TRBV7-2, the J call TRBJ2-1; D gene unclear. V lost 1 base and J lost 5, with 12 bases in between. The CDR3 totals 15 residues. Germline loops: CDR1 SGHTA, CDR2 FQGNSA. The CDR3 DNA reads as TGTGCCAGCAGCTTAGATATTAGTATCCACAATGAGCAGTTCTTC. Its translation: CASSLDISIHNEQFF.

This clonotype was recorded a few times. CDR3 DNA: TGCGCCAGCAGCTTCGACGGGGGACTGCAAGCTTTCTTT. It is translated as CASSFDGGLQAFF. The chain recombines TRBV5-1 with TRBJ1-1; D is possibly TRBD1 (5 bases). The CDR3 has 13 residues. The germline V gene encodes CDR1 SGHRS and CDR2 YFSETQ. V was pared by 2 bases and J by 9 bases, with 14 bases between. Full variable domain (missing parts from reference TRBV5-1 and TRBJ1-1): KAGVTQTPRYLIKTRGQQVTLSCSPISGHRSVSWYQQTPGQGLQFLFEYFSETQRNKGNFPGRFSGRQFSNSRSEMNVSTLELGDSALYLCASSFDGGLQAFFGQGTRLTVV.

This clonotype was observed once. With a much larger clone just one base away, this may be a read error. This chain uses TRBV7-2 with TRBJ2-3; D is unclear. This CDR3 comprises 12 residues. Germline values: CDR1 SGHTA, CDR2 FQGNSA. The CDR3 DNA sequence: TGTGTCAGCAGCCAGAAGGTGGATACGCAGTATTTT. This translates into CVSSQKVDTQYF.

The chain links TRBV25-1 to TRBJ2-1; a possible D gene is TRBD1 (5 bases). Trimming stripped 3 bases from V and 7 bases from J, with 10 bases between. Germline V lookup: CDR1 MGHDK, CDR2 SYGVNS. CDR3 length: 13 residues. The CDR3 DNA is TGTGCCAGCAGTGACGGCCAGGGTAATGAGCAGTTCTTC. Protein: CASSDGQGNEQFF.

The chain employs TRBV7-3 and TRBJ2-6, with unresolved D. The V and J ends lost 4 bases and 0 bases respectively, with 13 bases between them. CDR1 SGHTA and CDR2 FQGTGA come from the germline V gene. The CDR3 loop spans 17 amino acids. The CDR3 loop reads CASSSAGAASGANVLTF. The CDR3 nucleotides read TGTGCCAGCAGCTCGGCAGGCGCCGCCTCTGGGGCCAACGTCCTGACTTTC. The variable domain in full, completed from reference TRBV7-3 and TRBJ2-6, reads GAGVSQTPSNKVTEKGKYVELRCDPISGHTALYWYRQSLGQGPEFLIYFQGTGAADDSGLPNDRFFAVRPEGSVSTLKIQRTERGDSAVYLCASSSAGAASGANVLTFGAGSRLTVL.

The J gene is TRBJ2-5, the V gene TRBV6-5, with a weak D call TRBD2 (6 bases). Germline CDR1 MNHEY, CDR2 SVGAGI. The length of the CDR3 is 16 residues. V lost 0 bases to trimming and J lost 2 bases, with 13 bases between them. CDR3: CASSYSGDSPQETQYF. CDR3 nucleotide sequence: TGTGCCAGCAGTTACTCGGGGGACTCCCCACAAGAGACCCAGTACTTC.